This TCR beta chain was sequenced in a study of T-cell memory formation after mild COVID-19 (dated by TCRdb to the early 2020s). At the level of the whole study: TCR sequence clusters from the two donors were largely donor specific. Longitudinal TCRalpha and TCRbeta repertoire sequencing tracked T-cell clones expanding and contracting after mild COVID-19 in a couple of donors. The cohort comprised two young, previously healthy adult volunteers, one female and one male. General study outcomes and caveats: SARS-CoV-2 specificity was not confirmed for the second-wave clones peaking on day 37. The study covered only a couple of mild cases, and larger cohorts including severe cases with pre-infection samples were considered necessary. Some responding clones were detected in pre-infection memory, suggesting pre-existing cross-reactive memory T cells joined the SARS-CoV-2 response. Balanced CD4/CD8 phenotypes were observed for clones contracting from day 15 to 85, whereas a bias towards CD4+ was observed for a second wave of clones expanding from day 15 to 37. Contracting CD4+ clones were found mainly in CM and EM memory subsets, while CD8+ clones were enriched in EMRA.

As to this clonotype: Its antigen specificity is not known. No per-base quality is available; no much larger clone lies one base away.

Sequencing relied on an Illumina NovaSeq 6000. cDNA libraries for TCRalpha and TCRbeta were prepared by 5'RACE using constant-segment primers, with sample barcodes and unique molecular identifiers added. RNA was extracted from every sample with Trizol reagent. The libraries were amplified in two PCR steps, and the second step added a second sample barcode and Illumina TruSeq adapters. Sequencing of libraries was performed on an Illumina NovaSeq with 2 x 150 bp paired-end reads. Per the source publication's procedure: Demultiplexing of reads and collapsing into UMI-guided consensus sequences were performed with migec v1.2.7. With mixcr v2.1.11, UMI consensuses were aligned to TRA and TRB V and J templates and assembled into clonotypes. A clonotype was counted as expanded or contracted only if both edgeR and NoisET called the change significant, with noise models trained on biological replicates. edgeR calls used a false discovery rate-adjusted p below 0.01 and a log2 fold-change threshold of 1. As an exploratory analysis of dynamics, max-normalized trajectories of the 1000 most abundant clonotypes were examined by PCA with hierarchical clustering. Separately sequenced CD4+ and CD8+ repertoires were used to assign a CD4 or CD8 phenotype to each responding clone. TCRdb reprocessed the public reads (quality trimming at Q25 with fastp, clone calling with MiXCR) and kept in-frame beta chains. Rows with one shared CDR3 protein collapse into an entry with the most common genes and DNA. These V and J calls originate from TCRdb's pipeline instead of the authors' own analysis. A total of 500,000 to 650,000 distinct CDR3 sequences appear in this sample, about 20% of them only once. 8.4% of the sample rests with the top ten.

Germline trimming: 7 bases from V, 1 base from J; junction bases outside gene matches: 15. The CDR3 measures 19 amino acids from cysteine to phenylalanine. Only the CDR3 part of the read is kept: 57 bases, read in frame from the first base. CDR1 and CDR2 are read off the germline V gene as MNHEY and SVGEGT. Ficoll-Paque density gradient centrifugation was used to isolate PBMCs. The sequence came from an adult woman who had mild COVID-19 (a few samples of this study predate the infection). The sample titles of this study are shuffled in the database, so cell type and time point are left out; the donor was told from shared clones. Sequencing used PBMCs or a T cell subset sorted from them (not recorded which). The receptor chain draws on TRBV6-2 or TRBV6-3 and TRBJ2-6; TRBD1 aligns with 8 central bases. At the DNA level, the sequence is TGTGCCAGCACCTCTCCCGATTGGACAGGGATGTCTGGGGCCAACGTCCTGACTTTC. Translated, this is CASTSPDWTGMSGANVLTF.